The table lists the clone carrying this T cell receptor (beta chain) with a count of one. Its matching antigen is unknown. The data were taken from a study of cytomegalovirus exposure and HLA in healthy donors. Study observations and caveats: Roughly even sequencing depth across donors was the assumption behind the presence/absence analyses.

The V gene's germline CDR1 is MRHNA and CDR2 SNTAGT. V was shortened by 6 bases and J by 5 bases, with 14 bases between the two germline ends. The CDR3 is 14 residues long. The study ran its PCR with 60 Vbeta and 13 Jbeta primers. Libraries were prepared by immunoSEQ multiplex PCR; TCRdb keeps only in-frame clonotypes and omits some of them. This sample carries 200,000 to 250,000 clones, over 80% of them seen once, and the ten largest clones take roughly 10%. J is TRBJ2-1 and V is TRBV6-4, with D possibly being TRBD2 (6 bases). Sequencing input: PBMCs. The clonotype comes from a woman between 45 and 65 years old in good health and CMV-seropositive. CDR3 DNA: TGTGCCAGCAGATCAACGGGGGACCACAATGAGCAGTTCTTC. This gives the protein CASRSTGDHNEQFF.